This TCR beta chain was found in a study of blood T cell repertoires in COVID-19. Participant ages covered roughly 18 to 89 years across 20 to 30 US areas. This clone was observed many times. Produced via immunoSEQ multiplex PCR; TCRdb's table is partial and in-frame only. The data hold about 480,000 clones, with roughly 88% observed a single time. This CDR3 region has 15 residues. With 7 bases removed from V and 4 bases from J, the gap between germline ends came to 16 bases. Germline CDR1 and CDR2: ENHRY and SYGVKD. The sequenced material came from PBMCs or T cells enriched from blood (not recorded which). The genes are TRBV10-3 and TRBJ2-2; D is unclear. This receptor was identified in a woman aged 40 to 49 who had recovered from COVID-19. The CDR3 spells CAIKPFSSSTGELFF. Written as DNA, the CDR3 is TGTGCCATCAAGCCCTTTTCTAGTTCCACCGGGGAGCTGTTTTTT.